This T cell receptor beta chain was retrieved from a study of shared clonotypes between healthy human individuals. Study-wide background: Aged between 18 and 49, the donors were a couple of women and a few men. Per-donor plates numbered three CD4 naive, three CD4 memory, two CD8 naive and one CD8 memory.

Study-wide points: Sharing across four donors was highest in naive CD4 (around 5%) and lowest in memory CD8 (roughly 0.4%).

Germline V gene lookup returns CDR1 KGHSH and CDR2 LQKENI. Trimming removed 2 bases from V and 2 bases from J, with 14 bases in between. The CDR3 sequence is 16 residues long. Remarks on this clone: Its specificity is not known.

Clones were read by immunoSEQ multiplex PCR, and TCRdb kept only the in-frame ones, dropping some. Of about 600,000 clones in the sample, about 97% are singletons; the top ten hold roughly 0.055%. The TCR comes from a woman between 25 and 40 years old in good health. What was sequenced was naive CD4+ T cells sorted from blood. Indicated subset: CD45RA+ positively selected. The chain has TRBV18 and TRBJ2-3, with D tentatively TRBD2 (6 bases). The CDR3 sequence is CASSPIPSEITDTQYF. The CDR3 coding sequence is TGTGCCAGCTCACCAATCCCTAGCGAGATCACAGATACGCAGTATTTT.